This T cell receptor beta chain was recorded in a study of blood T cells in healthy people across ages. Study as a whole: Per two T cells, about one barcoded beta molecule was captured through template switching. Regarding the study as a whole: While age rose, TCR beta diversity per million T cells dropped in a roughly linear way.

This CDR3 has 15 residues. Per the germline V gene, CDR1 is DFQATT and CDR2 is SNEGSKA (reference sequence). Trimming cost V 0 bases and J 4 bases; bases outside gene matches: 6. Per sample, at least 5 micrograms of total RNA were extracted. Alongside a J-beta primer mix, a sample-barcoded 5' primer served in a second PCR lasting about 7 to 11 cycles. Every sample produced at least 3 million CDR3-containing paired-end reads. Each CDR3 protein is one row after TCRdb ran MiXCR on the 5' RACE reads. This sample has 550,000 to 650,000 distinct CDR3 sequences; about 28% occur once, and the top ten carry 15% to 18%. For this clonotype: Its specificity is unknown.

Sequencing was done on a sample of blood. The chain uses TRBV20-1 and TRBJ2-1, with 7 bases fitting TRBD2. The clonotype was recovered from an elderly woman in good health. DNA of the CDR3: TGCAGTGCTAGAGATGTCCTAGCGGATTACAATGAGCAGTTCTTC. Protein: CSARDVLADYNEQFF.